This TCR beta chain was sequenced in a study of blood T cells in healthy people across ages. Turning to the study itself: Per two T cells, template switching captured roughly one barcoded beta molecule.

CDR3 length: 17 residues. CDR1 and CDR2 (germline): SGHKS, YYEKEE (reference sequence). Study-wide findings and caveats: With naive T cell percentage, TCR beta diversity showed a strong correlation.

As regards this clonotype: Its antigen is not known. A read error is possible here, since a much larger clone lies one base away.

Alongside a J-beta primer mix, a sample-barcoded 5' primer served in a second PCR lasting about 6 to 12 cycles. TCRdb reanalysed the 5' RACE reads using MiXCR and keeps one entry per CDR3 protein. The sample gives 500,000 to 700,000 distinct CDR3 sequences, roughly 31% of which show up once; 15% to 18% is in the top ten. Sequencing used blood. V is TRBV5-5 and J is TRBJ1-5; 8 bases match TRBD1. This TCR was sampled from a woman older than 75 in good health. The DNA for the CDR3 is TGTGTCAGCAGCCTAGGACAGGGCGGTGCGGGCAATCAGCCCCAGCATTTT. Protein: CVSSLGQGGAGNQPQHF.